The 5 T cell receptor beta chains given below trace back to one sample, sequenced in a study of cytomegalovirus exposure and HLA in healthy donors (TCRdb year 2017). Library generation was performed with the immunoSEQ multiplex PCR assay. The multiplex PCR relied on a mix of 60 forward primers for TCR Vbeta segments and 13 reverse primers for TCR Jbeta segments. Here the immuneACCESS table is served through TCRdb, limited to in-frame sequences with V and J called. Missing clones are a known gap in these copies; in checked studies unresolved V genes cover under half, and the rest lacks a known reason. The sample table contains about 300,000 clones; only one count was recorded for 86% of them. Around 4.2% of the sample rests with the top ten. Input material: PBMCs. The receptors come from a man in his forties or fifties in good health and CMV-seropositive.

V usage is TRBV30 and J usage is TRBJ1-2, with D unclear. Germline assignment: CDR1 GTSNPN and CDR2 SVGIG (reference sequence). CDR3 length: 14 amino acids. The germline V and J ends were trimmed by 0 bases and 3 bases, with 11 bases remaining between them. The CDR3 bases are TGTGCCTGGAGTGTCGAGACACCGTACTATGGCTACACCTTC. Residues: CAWSVETPYYGYTF.

This clone was seen only a few times. The chain links TRBV5-1 to TRBJ1-1, with TRBD1 matching 7 bases. The germline gives CDR1 SGHRS, CDR2 YFSETQ. The V segment lost 4 bases and the J segment 4 bases; nucleotides outside the gene matches: 7. The CDR3 is made up of 14 amino acids. CDR3 sequence (DNA): TGCGCCAGCAGCCCTGCAGGGGGAGGCACTGAAGCTTTCTTT. Its translation is CASSPAGGGTEAFF.

A few counts support this clone. The chain uses TRBV29-1 and TRBJ1-1; D perhaps matches TRBD1 (5 bases). Germline CDR1 and CDR2: SQVTM and ANQGSEA. CDR3 length: 14 amino acids. Trimming took off 4 bases at V and 0 bases at J, with 12 bases between the two ends. The CDR3 DNA reads TGCAGCGTTGCCCAGGGTATCGTGAACACTGAAGCTTTCTTT. Its protein is CSVAQGIVNTEAFF. The full variable domain, its missing parts supplied by reference TRBV29-1 and TRBJ1-1, is SAVISQKPSRDICQRGTSLTIQCQVDSQVTMMFWYRQQPGQSLTLIATANQGSEATYESGFVIDKFPISRPNLTFSTLTVSNMSPEDSSIYLCSVAQGIVNTEAFFGQGTRLTVV.

The rearrangement joins TRBV9 to TRBJ2-5, with 9 nucleotides matching TRBD2. Germline values: CDR1 SGDLS, CDR2 YYNGEE. The V gene end was trimmed by 6 bases and the J gene end by 4 bases; junction bases not matched to a gene: 7. The CDR3 runs 14 residues. CDR3 amino acids: CASTGGRASETQYF. The CDR3 DNA follows: TGTGCCAGCACCGGCGGGAGGGCCTCAGAGACCCAGTACTTC. Together with reference TRBV9 and TRBJ2-5, the CDR3 gives the full variable domain: DSGVTQTPKHLITATGQRVTLRCSPRSGDLSVYWYQQSLDQGLQFLIQYYNGEERAKGNILERFSAQQFPDLHSELNLSSLELGDSALYFCASTGGRASETQYFGPGTRLLVL.

V is TRBV5-1 and J is TRBJ2-5; 8 nucleotides match TRBD2. The CDR3 sequence is 14 residues long. V was clipped by 5 bases and J by 3 bases; unmatched bases: 6. Per germline, CDR1 SGHRS and CDR2 YFSETQ. CDR3 nucleotides: TGCGCCAGCAGTATAACTAGCGGAAAAGAGACCCAGTACTTC. It yields the protein CASSITSGKETQYF. The complete variable domain, with remaining parts taken from reference TRBV5-1 and TRBJ2-5, reads KAGVTQTPRYLIKTRGQQVTLSCSPISGHRSVSWYQQTPGQGLQFLFEYFSETQRNKGNFPGRFSGRQFSNSRSEMNVSTLELGDSALYLCASSITSGKETQYFGPGTRLLVL.